A single sample is the source of the 32 T cell receptor beta chains below, sequenced in a study of blood T cell repertoires in COVID-19. TCRdb's table, derived via immunoSEQ multiplex PCR, lists solely in-frame clones and lacks some. The sample lists fewer than 35,000 clones, about nine tenths seen once, with roughly 23% in the top ten. Source material: peripheral blood. All receptors come from a woman at least 80 years old with active or convalescent COVID-19.

The chain couples TRBV3-1 (or the pseudogene TRBV3-2) to TRBJ1-1; no firm D call. The germline CDR1 and CDR2 sequences are LGHDT and YNNKEL (reference sequence). The V gene lost 3 bases and the J gene lost 7 bases, with 6 bases spanning the gap. This CDR3 has 11 amino acids. The CDR3 spells CASSHGGEAFF. For the CDR3, the DNA is TGTGCCAGCAGCCACGGCGGTGAAGCTTTCTTT.

V and J are TRBV5-1 and TRBJ2-1; TRBD2 is a possible D gene (5 bases). Trimming removed 4 bases at V and 7 bases at J, with 18 bases between. The V gene's germline CDR1 is SGHRS and CDR2 YFSETQ. The CDR3 is 15 amino acids. This CDR3 is CASSNGLGWANEQFF. In DNA form, the CDR3 reads TGCGCCAGCAGCAACGGACTCGGTTGGGCTAATGAGCAGTTCTTC.

The V call is TRBV5-1, the J call TRBJ1-1, with 8 bases fitting TRBD1. Germline-derived CDR1 and CDR2 are SGHRS and YFSETQ. J gave up 1 base and V 4 bases, and 3 bases lay outside the gene matches. The CDR3 extends over 14 amino acids. In nucleotides, the CDR3 is TGCGCCAGCAGCCGGGGACAGGCGAACACTGAAGCTTTCTTT. Translating it yields CASSRGQANTEAFF.

A single count supports this clone. The chain couples TRBV15 to TRBJ1-1; D might be TRBD1 (5 bases). The CDR3 has 14 residues. Trimming pared 5 bases from V and 0 bases from J, leaving 10 bases between. From germline, CDR1 is LNHNV and CDR2 YYDKDF (reference sequence). The CDR3 DNA reads TGTGCCACCAGCGTTGACAGCATGAACACTGAAGCTTTCTTT. The encoded protein is CATSVDSMNTEAFF.

The V call is TRBV11-3, the J call TRBJ1-5, with 9 nucleotides matching TRBD1. Germline V gives CDR1 SGHNT, CDR2 YENEEA. The CDR3 totals 15 residues. V trimming: 5 bases; J trimming: 8 bases; junction bases outside the gene matches: 10. The chain's CDR3 is CASSPGWDRVKPQHF. CDR3 DNA sequence: TGTGCCAGCAGCCCAGGGTGGGACAGGGTGAAGCCCCAGCATTTT.

This chain uses TRBV7-2 with TRBJ2-2, with D hard to call. The CDR3 sequence is 13 residues long. Germline V gene sequence: CDR1 SGHTA, CDR2 FQGNSA. Trimming stripped 4 bases from V and 5 bases from J, with 8 bases between. The chain's CDR3 is CASSYRKTGELFF. The CDR3 region has the DNA TGTGCCAGCAGCTACAGAAAAACCGGGGAGCTGTTTTTT.

The V call is TRBV9, the J call TRBJ2-7, with TRBD1 as a possible D gene (5 bases). The germline V gene encodes CDR1 SGDLS and CDR2 YYNGEE. V was clipped by 4 bases and J by 7 bases, with 15 bases between them. The CDR3 spans 13 residues. CDR3 in DNA: TGTGCCAGCAGCCCAGGGCCGACGACGGAGCAGTACTTC. Protein product: CASSPGPTTEQYF.

The chain couples TRBV24-1 to TRBJ2-3, with D maybe TRBD2 (7 bases). V dropped 0 bases and J dropped 6 bases, with 18 bases sitting between them. CDR1 KGHDR and CDR2 SFDVKD come from the germline V gene. The CDR3 loop spans 17 amino acids. The CDR3: CATSDLQGRGAGDTQYF. CDR3 nucleotides: TGTGCCACCAGTGATTTGCAAGGACGGGGGGCCGGGGATACGCAGTATTTT.

The chain is built from TRBV19 and TRBJ1-5; D gene unclear. The CDR3 is 12 amino acids. With 7 bases removed from V and 7 bases from J, the gap between germline ends came to 11 bases. CDR1 LNHDA and CDR2 SQIVND come from the germline V gene (reference sequence). In DNA form, the CDR3 reads TGTGCCAGTAACTTCGGGTTACAGCCCCAGCATTTT. It encodes CASNFGLQPQHF.

J is TRBJ1-6 and V is TRBV30; tentatively, D is TRBD1 (6 bases). Germline V CDR1 and CDR2: GTSNPN, SVGIG (reference sequence). Trimming removed 4 bases at V and 5 bases at J, with 9 bases between. The CDR3 has 13 residues. For the CDR3, the DNA is TGTGCCTGGACGGGGACAAATAATTCACCCCTCCACTTT. Its translation: CAWTGTNNSPLHF.

V is TRBV4-1 and J is TRBJ2-5, with TRBD2 identical over 8 bases. CDR1 is MGHRA, CDR2 YSYEKL, per germline. The V gene end was trimmed by 1 base and the J gene end by 5 bases; junction bases not matched to a gene: 12. There are 17 residues in the CDR3. CDR3 protein: CASSQAGGYGGRETQYF. The CDR3 DNA reads TGCGCCAGCAGCCAAGCGGGAGGGTACGGGGGGCGGGAGACCCAGTACTTC.

The chain carries TRBV5-1 and TRBJ1-6; D might be TRBD1 (6 bases). The germline CDR1 and CDR2 sequences are SGHRS and YFSETQ. The V end lost 2 bases, the J end lost 10 bases, and 13 bases lay between the germline ends. There are 14 residues in the CDR3. The CDR3 nucleotides are TGCGCCAGCAGCTTACAGGGTGTACTGTCACCCCTCCACTTT. Its translation is CASSLQGVLSPLHF.

This chain joins TRBV5-5 and TRBJ1-3; D is possibly TRBD1 (6 bases). Deletions cut 4 bases from V and 8 bases from J, with 19 bases between. The CDR3 contains 15 residues. Germline V gene lookup returns CDR1 SGHKS and CDR2 YYEKEE (reference sequence). CDR3 sequence: CASSRSTGLMDTIYF. The CDR3 bases are TGTGCCAGCAGCCGGAGCACAGGGTTAATGGACACCATATATTTT.

The V and J genes are TRBV7-9 and TRBJ2-3; a weak D match, TRBD1 (6 bases). Germline V gene lookup returns CDR1 SEHNR and CDR2 FQNEAQ (reference sequence). V lost 1 base and J lost 3, with 17 bases in between. The CDR3 is 17 residues long. CDR3 coding DNA: TGTGCCAGCAGCTTAGTGGTGGGGGCGCCCGATACAGATACGCAGTATTTT. Its translation: CASSLVVGAPDTDTQYF.

The chain combines TRBV6-4 with TRBJ1-1, with 7 bases identical to TRBD1. V shed 5 bases, J shed 2 bases, and the junction held 8 bases outside the gene matches. Germline CDR1 is MRHNA and CDR2 is SNTAGT. There are 15 residues in the CDR3. CDR3 in amino acids: CASSKEGGRNTEAFF. In DNA, the CDR3 is TGTGCCAGCAGTAAGGAAGGGGGCCGTAACACTGAAGCTTTCTTT.

V and J are TRBV7-8 and TRBJ2-1; 7 bases are a match to TRBD2. J gave up 5 bases and V 5 bases, and 9 bases lay outside the gene matches. The CDR3 contains 15 residues. The germline V gene encodes CDR1 SGHVS and CDR2 FQNEAQ. This chain's CDR3 is CASSPVGGRDNEQFF. The DNA of the CDR3 is TGTGCCAGCAGCCCTGTGGGGGGGAGGGACAATGAGCAGTTCTTC.

The chain has TRBV27 and TRBJ1-5; tentatively, D is TRBD1 (5 bases). CDR1 is MNHEY, CDR2 SMNVEV, per germline (reference sequence). CDR3 length equals 18 residues. Trimming took off 4 bases at V and 3 bases at J, with 22 bases between the two ends. Written as DNA, the CDR3 is TGTGCCAGCAGTTCCCCCAGGGCCCGGGGGGATATCAATCAGCCCCAGCATTTT. Protein sequence: CASSSPRARGDINQPQHF.

J is TRBJ2-1 and V is TRBV7-3; D unclear. CDR1 and CDR2 from the germline V gene are SGHTA and FQGTGA. This CDR3 comprises 13 residues. Trimming left V 0 bases short and J 9 bases short, with 9 bases between. The CDR3 DNA is TGTGCCAGCAGCTTAACCCTCGGCGGTGAGCAGTTCTTC. Protein: CASSLTLGGEQFF.

The chain carries TRBV5-4 and TRBJ1-2, with D tentatively TRBD1 (5 bases). V lost 2 bases, J lost 4 bases, and 9 bases lay in between. The CDR3 is 13 amino acids. CDR1 and CDR2 (germline): SGHNT, YYREEE (reference sequence). CDR3 in DNA: TGTGCCAGCAGCTTCTCAGGGTCCTATGGCTACACCTTC. It is translated as CASSFSGSYGYTF.

V and J are TRBV19 and TRBJ2-3, with D perhaps matching TRBD2 (5 bases). CDR3 length: 14 amino acids. Trimming removed 3 bases at V and 6 bases at J, with 13 bases between. The V gene's germline CDR1 is LNHDA and CDR2 SQIVND (reference sequence). CDR3 residues: CASSIRVSGDTQYF. In nucleotides, the CDR3 is TGTGCCAGTAGTATCAGAGTATCGGGGGATACGCAGTATTTT.

V usage is TRBV27 and J usage is TRBJ2-7; TRBD1 is a possible D gene (6 bases). Per the germline V gene, CDR1 is MNHEY and CDR2 is SMNVEV (reference sequence). The CDR3 runs 15 residues. Trimming cost V 2 bases and J 1 base, with 12 bases left between them. The CDR3 DNA is TGTGCCAGCAGTTTAGCCACTGGACAGTCCTACGAGCAGTACTTC. Encoded protein: CASSLATGQSYEQYF.

The CDR3 spells CASSIAGLAGYNEQFF. CDR3 DNA: TGTGCCAGTAGTATAGCAGGGCTAGCGGGTTACAATGAGCAGTTCTTC. The V gene is TRBV19, the J gene TRBJ2-1; the match to TRBD2 covers 8 bases. This CDR3 has 16 amino acids. J lost 4 bases, V lost 1 base, and 6 bases had no gene match. CDR1 and CDR2 (germline): LNHDA, SQIVND (reference sequence).

V and J are TRBV19 and TRBJ1-1; TRBD1 aligns across 8 bases. Trimming removed 7 bases from V and 4 bases from J; junction bases left unmatched: 8. Germline loops: CDR1 LNHDA, CDR2 SQIVND (reference sequence). The CDR3 totals 14 residues. DNA of the CDR3: TGTGCCAGTACCCCACAGGGGGGAGGCACTGAAGCTTTCTTT. Its translation: CASTPQGGGTEAFF. The full variable domain, rest sourced from reference TRBV19 and TRBJ1-1, is DGGITQSPKYLFRKEGQNVTLSCEQNLNHDAMYWYRQDPGQGLRLIYYSQIVNDFQKGDIAEGYSVSREKKESFPLTVTSAQKNPTAFYLCASTPQGGGTEAFFGQGTRLTVV.

The chain carries TRBV3-1 (or the pseudogene TRBV3-2) and TRBJ2-5; D not certain. CDR3 length: 11 amino acids. V was trimmed by 0 bases and J by 9 bases, leaving 5 bases between them. CDR1 and CDR2 (germline): LGHDT, YNNKEL (reference sequence). CDR3 protein: CASSQDRPQYF. The CDR3 region has the DNA TGTGCCAGCAGCCAAGACAGGCCCCAGTACTTC.

The chain uses TRBV7-6 and TRBJ2-5; the match to TRBD1 covers 9 bases. CDR3 length: 15 amino acids. The junction had 9 bases not matched to a gene; V was cut back by 5 bases and J by 5 bases. The germline gives CDR1 SGHVS, CDR2 FNYEAQ. CDR3 loop: CASSIGTGQLETQYF. Written as DNA, the CDR3 is TGTGCCAGCAGCATAGGGACAGGGCAGTTGGAGACCCAGTACTTC.

This clone appeared a single time. The gene calls are TRBV6-6 and TRBJ1-6; no clear D gene. Per germline, CDR1 MNHNY and CDR2 SVGAGI (reference sequence). Trimming took off 5 bases at V and 6 bases at J, with 5 bases between the two ends. This CDR3 is 12 amino acids long. The CDR3 sequence is CASSLSNSPLHF. The CDR3 bases are TGTGCCAGCAGTCTCAGTAATTCACCCCTCCACTTT.

This rearrangement joins TRBV5-4 to TRBJ1-3; 7 bases line up with TRBD1. This CDR3 is 18 amino acids long. Germline-derived CDR1 and CDR2 are SGHNT and YYREEE (reference sequence). Losses at the gene ends were 3 bases for V and 0 bases for J; bases not matched to a gene: 12. CDR3 coding DNA: TGTGCCAGCAGCTCGGCTCAGGACAGGTCGATCTCTGGAAACACCATATATTTT. It yields the protein CASSSAQDRSISGNTIYF. The whole variable domain, remainder taken from reference TRBV5-4 and TRBJ1-3, is ETGVTQSPTHLIKTRGQQVTLRCSSQSGHNTVSWYQQALGQGPQFIFQYYREEENGRGNFPPRFSGLQFPNYSSELNVNALELDDSALYLCASSSAQDRSISGNTIYFGEGSWLTVV.

The chain carries TRBV2 and TRBJ1-1, with D hard to call. Germline assignment: CDR1 SNHLY and CDR2 FYNNEI. The germline V and J ends were trimmed by 6 bases and 4 bases, with 24 bases remaining between them. The length of the CDR3 is 17 residues. The CDR3 here is CASSVRLGVPKSTEAFF. CDR3 DNA sequence: TGTGCCAGCAGCGTTAGGTTAGGAGTCCCGAAATCCACTGAAGCTTTCTTT.

V gene TRBV5-1 combines with J gene TRBJ2-7, with D maybe TRBD2 (5 bases). Between the trimmed V and J ends, which lost 4 bases and 0 bases, there was a span of 17 bases. The CDR3 has 16 amino acids. From germline, CDR1 is SGHRS and CDR2 YFSETQ. The CDR3 spells CASSAEAARASYEQYF. DNA of the CDR3: TGCGCCAGCAGCGCGGAGGCAGCTAGGGCCTCCTACGAGCAGTACTTC.

This sequence joins TRBV11-2 and TRBJ1-5; D is unclear. V gave up 4 bases and J gave up 0 bases, with 4 bases separating them. Germline CDR1 reads SGHAT; CDR2 reads FQNNGV. The CDR3 sequence is 13 residues long. CDR3 nucleotide sequence: TGTGCCAGCAGCTCAAATAGCAATCAGCCCCAGCATTTT. Amino acids: CASSSNSNQPQHF. The variable domain in full, completed from reference TRBV11-2 and TRBJ1-5, reads EAGVAQSPRYKIIEKRQSVAFWCNPISGHATLYWYQQILGQGPKLLIQFQNNGVVDDSQLPKDRFSAERLKGVDSTLKIQPAKLEDSAVYLCASSSNSNQPQHFGDGTRLSIL.

A single count supports this clone. The chain links TRBV7-9 to TRBJ2-5; a possible D gene is TRBD2 (6 bases). V was pared by 4 bases and J by 5 bases, with 14 bases between. Germline V gives CDR1 SEHNR, CDR2 FQNEAQ (reference sequence). CDR3 length equals 14 residues. The CDR3 bases are TGTGCCAGCAGCTATAGGGACTTTGTGGAGACCCAGTACTTC. It encodes CASSYRDFVETQYF. The full variable domain, in which reference TRBV7-9 and TRBJ2-5 provide the parts outside the CDR3, is DTGVSQNPRHKITKRGQNVTFRCDPISEHNRLYWYRQTLGQGPEFLTYFQNEAQLEKSRLLSDRFSAERPKGSFSTLEIQRTEQGDSAMYLCASSYRDFVETQYFGPGTRLLVL.

The genes are TRBV7-6 and TRBJ2-7; 7 bases align to TRBD1. Germline V gene lookup returns CDR1 SGHVS and CDR2 FNYEAQ. The length of the CDR3 is 16 residues. V lost 5 bases, J lost 2 bases, and 12 bases stayed unmatched. The CDR3 nucleotides are TGTGCCAGCAGCGGTACAGGGGCGCCGCGAACCTACGAGCAGTACTTC. This encodes CASSGTGAPRTYEQYF. Drawing the rest from reference TRBV7-6 and TRBJ2-7, the complete variable domain is GAGVSQSPRYKVTKRGQDVALRCDPISGHVSLYWYRQALGQGPEFLTYFNYEAQQDKSGLPNDRFSAERPEGSISTLTIQRTEQRDSAMYRCASSGTGAPRTYEQYFGPGTRLTVT.